Listed below are T cell receptor beta chains from one sample, sequenced in a study of T cells in Graves' hyperthyroidism and ophthalmopathy. TCRdb independently ran MiXCR on the multiplex PCR reads; one entry per CDR3 protein. The table lists fewer than 800,000 distinct CDR3 sequences, around 17% of them singletons, with around 8.1% in the top ten. The source material was blood. Every receptor here comes from a man aged 18 to 30 with Graves' hyperthyroidism. Each CDR3 is given with its conserved first and last residue. D genes are given only for firm matches. Clone size is shown for a subset of rows, as once, few, many or a class of expanded clone.

v_call: TRBV28; d_call: NA; clone_size: many; j_call: TRBJ1-1; cdr3_aa: CASSLRTGSVFF; cdr3_nt: TGTGCCAGCAGTTTACGCACAGGGTCGGTTTTCTTT
v_call: TRBV7-9; d_call: NA; clone_size: many; j_call: TRBJ2-5; cdr3_aa: CASSLLRETQYF; cdr3_nt: TGTGCCAGCAGCCTCCTCCGGGAGACCCAGTACTTC
v_call: TRBV7-2; d_call: TRBD2; clone_size: NA; j_call: TRBJ2-1; cdr3_aa: CASSLGGSGRIYEQFF; cdr3_nt: TGTGCCAGCAGCTTAGGAGGTAGCGGGAGAATCTATGAGCAGTTCTTC
v_call: TRBV7-2; d_call: NA; clone_size: few; j_call: TRBJ2-2; cdr3_aa: CASSSSAPGELFF; cdr3_nt: TGTGCCAGCAGCTCGTCCGCCCCCGGGGAGCTGTTTTTT
v_call: TRBV7-9; d_call: NA; clone_size: NA; j_call: TRBJ1-2; cdr3_aa: CASSLSVGRNYGYTF; cdr3_nt: TGTGCCAGCAGCTTGTCTGTGGGGCGGAACTATGGCTACACCTTC
v_call: TRBV4-1; d_call: NA; clone_size: NA; j_call: TRBJ2-7; cdr3_aa: CASSQKGTAYEQYF; cdr3_nt: TGCGCCAGCAGCCAAAAGGGAACAGCCTACGAGCAGTACTTC
v_call: TRBV27; d_call: NA; clone_size: NA; j_call: TRBJ2-7; cdr3_aa: CASSLSNSIMDEQYF; cdr3_nt: TGTGCCAGCAGTTTATCCAATTCCATAATGGACGAGCAGTACTTC
v_call: TRBV29-1; d_call: TRBD1; clone_size: many; j_call: TRBJ2-1; cdr3_aa: CSVEGQGYYNEQFF; cdr3_nt: TGCAGCGTTGAGGGACAGGGGTACTACAATGAGCAGTTCTTC
v_call: TRBV30; d_call: TRBD1; clone_size: NA; j_call: TRBJ1-1; cdr3_aa: CAWRYRDRGRTEAFF; cdr3_nt: TGTGCCTGGAGGTACCGGGACAGGGGGAGAACTGAAGCTTTCTTT
v_call: TRBV9; d_call: NA; clone_size: many; j_call: TRBJ2-5; cdr3_aa: CASSVNPAPGTQYF; cdr3_nt: TGTGCCAGCAGCGTAAATCCGGCCCCCGGGACCCAGTACTTC
v_call: TRBV19; d_call: NA; clone_size: many; j_call: TRBJ2-7; cdr3_aa: CASSTGGARGYEQYF; cdr3_nt: TGTGCCAGTAGTACGGGTGGGGCCAGAGGCTACGAGCAGTACTTC
v_call: TRBV7-9; d_call: TRBD2; clone_size: NA; j_call: TRBJ2-2; cdr3_aa: CASSLAGLAGLNTGELFF; cdr3_nt: TGTGCCAGCAGCTTAGCGGGACTAGCGGGACTGAACACCGGGGAGCTGTTTTTT
v_call: TRBV25-1; d_call: NA; clone_size: few; j_call: TRBJ1-1; cdr3_aa: CASSEIGSGATEAFF; cdr3_nt: TGTGCCAGCAGTGAAATCGGGTCGGGAGCCACTGAAGCTTTCTTT
v_call: TRBV6-1; d_call: NA; clone_size: many; j_call: TRBJ2-2; cdr3_aa: CASLAANTGELFF; cdr3_nt: TGTGCCAGCTTGGCAGCGAACACCGGGGAGCTGTTTTTT
v_call: TRBV3-1; d_call: NA; clone_size: NA; j_call: TRBJ1-1; cdr3_aa: CASSDVSNTEAFF; cdr3_nt: TGTGCCAGCAGCGACGTCTCGAACACTGAAGCTTTCTTT
v_call: TRBV7-2; d_call: NA; clone_size: NA; j_call: TRBJ1-5; cdr3_aa: CASSLVFVNQPQHF; cdr3_nt: TGTGCCAGCAGCTTAGTTTTTGTCAATCAGCCCCAGCATTTT
v_call: TRBV2; d_call: TRBD1; clone_size: many; j_call: TRBJ2-3; cdr3_aa: CASTMRTGKDTQYF; cdr3_nt: TGTGCCAGCACGATGAGGACAGGGAAAGATACGCAGTATTTT
v_call: TRBV5-1; d_call: TRBD1; clone_size: NA; j_call: TRBJ1-1; cdr3_aa: CASSLTGGVMNTEAFF; cdr3_nt: TGCGCCAGCAGCTTGACAGGGGGAGTAATGAACACTGAAGCTTTCTTT
v_call: TRBV5-6; d_call: NA; clone_size: once; j_call: TRBJ2-7; cdr3_aa: CASSLEPPPNSYEQYF; cdr3_nt: TGTGCCAGCAGCTTGGAACCGCCGCCAAACTCCTACGAGCAGTACTTC
v_call: TRBV5-1; d_call: TRBD2; clone_size: many; j_call: TRBJ2-3; cdr3_aa: CASRPRLAATDTQYF; cdr3_nt: TGCGCCAGCAGACCCAGACTAGCGGCCACAGATACGCAGTATTTT
v_call: TRBV18; d_call: NA; clone_size: many; j_call: TRBJ2-2; cdr3_aa: CASSPLSAGTRGELFF; cdr3_nt: TGTGCCAGCTCACCATTAAGCGCAGGAACAAGAGGGGAGCTGTTTTTT
v_call: TRBV12-3/TRBV12-4; d_call: NA; clone_size: few; j_call: TRBJ2-7; cdr3_aa: CASSLPGSDEQYF; cdr3_nt: TGTGCCAGCAGTTTACCGGGATCCGACGAGCAGTACTTC
v_call: TRBV4-2; d_call: TRBD2; clone_size: NA; j_call: TRBJ2-2; cdr3_aa: CASSHVTSGRRETGELFF; cdr3_nt: TGTGCCAGCAGCCATGTGACTAGCGGGAGGAGAGAAACCGGGGAGCTGTTTTTT
v_call: TRBV5-1; d_call: TRBD2; clone_size: NA; j_call: TRBJ2-5; cdr3_aa: CASSLRTSSGETQYF; cdr3_nt: TGCGCCAGCAGCCTACGGACTAGCTCGGGGGAGACCCAGTACTTC